This TCR beta chain was captured in a study of T cells after yellow fever vaccination. In the study overall: Where fractions had low cell numbers, libraries were prepared from them with the SMART-Seq v4 Ultra Low Input RNA kit. Study-wide results and caveats: Though weaker, the secondary response peaked faster, on day 5 versus 15.

This clonotype was counted a few times. Its specificity is not known. Researchers made TCR cDNA using 5'RACE template switching, and this step added a universal primer site and UMIs. TCRdb used MiXCR to reprocess the 5' RACE reads, holding one entry per CDR3 protein. Among around 300,000 distinct CDR3 sequences listed, over 3.5% were seen once. The CDR3 length is 14 residues. Unmatched junction bases numbered 9, after V lost 6 bases and J lost 5 bases. CDR1 is MNHNS, CDR2 SASEGT, per germline. The sequenced sample was PBMCs, obtained 5 days after the yellow fever booster vaccination. This clonotype was obtained from a man between 18 and 29 years old who received the YFV17D yellow fever vaccine. The chain joins TRBV6-1 to TRBJ2-5; 7 bases fit TRBD2. The CDR3 spells CASRGTAGEETQYF. CDR3 coding DNA: TGTGCCAGCAGGGGGACGGCGGGGGAGGAGACCCAGTACTTC.